This TCR beta chain derives from a study of STAT5B mutations in CD4+ large granular lymphocyte leukemia. Data came from immunoSEQ multiplex PCR; TCRdb stores just in-frame clones and leaves some out. The data hold more than 20,000 clones, with around 80% observed a single time. The material sequenced was CD4+ T cells from blood buffy coats. This receptor was identified in a human donor in good health.

The CDR3 spells CASSEWGETSTDTQYF. CDR3 sequence (DNA): TGTGCCAGCAGTGAATGGGGGGAGACTAGCACAGATACGCAGTATTTT. This sequence joins TRBV2 and TRBJ2-3; tentative D call: TRBD2 (6 bases). V was trimmed by 2 bases and J by 0 bases, leaving 12 bases between them. The germline V gene encodes CDR1 SNHLY and CDR2 FYNNEI. The CDR3 totals 16 residues.